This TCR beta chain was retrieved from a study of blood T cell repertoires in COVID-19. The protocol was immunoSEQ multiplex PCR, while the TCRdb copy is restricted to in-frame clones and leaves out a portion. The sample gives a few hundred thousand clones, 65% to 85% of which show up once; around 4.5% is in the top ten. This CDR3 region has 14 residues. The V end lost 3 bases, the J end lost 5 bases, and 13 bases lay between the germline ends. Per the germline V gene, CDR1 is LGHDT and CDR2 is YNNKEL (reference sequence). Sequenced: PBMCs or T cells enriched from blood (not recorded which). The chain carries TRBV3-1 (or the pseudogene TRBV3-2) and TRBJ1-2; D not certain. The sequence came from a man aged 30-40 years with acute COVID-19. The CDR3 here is CASSQVVGPYGYTF. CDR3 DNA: TGTGCCAGCAGCCAGGTAGTCGGTCCTTATGGCTACACCTTC.